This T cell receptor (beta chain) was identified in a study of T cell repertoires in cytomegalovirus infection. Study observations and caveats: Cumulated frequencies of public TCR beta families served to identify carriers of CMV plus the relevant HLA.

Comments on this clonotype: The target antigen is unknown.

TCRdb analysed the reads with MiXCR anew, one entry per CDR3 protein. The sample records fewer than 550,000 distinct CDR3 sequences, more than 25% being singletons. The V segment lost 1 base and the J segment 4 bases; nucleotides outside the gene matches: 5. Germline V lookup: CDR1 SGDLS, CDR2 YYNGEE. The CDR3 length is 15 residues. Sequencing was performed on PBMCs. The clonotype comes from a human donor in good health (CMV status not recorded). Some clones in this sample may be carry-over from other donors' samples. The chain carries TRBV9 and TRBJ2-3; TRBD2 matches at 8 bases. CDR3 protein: CASSVSGRGADTQYF. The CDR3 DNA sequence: TGTGCCAGCAGCGTAAGCGGGAGAGGGGCAGATACGCAGTATTTT.